What follows describes a single T cell receptor (beta chain). The count of this clone is one. The antigen this receptor binds is unknown. Base qualities are not at hand, and no much larger clone is one base apart. The germline V gene gives CDR1 as SGHTA and CDR2 as FQGNSA. The junction carries 13 bases between V and J, which are trimmed by 5 bases and 8 bases respectively. Spanning cysteine to phenylalanine, the CDR3 consists of 14 amino acids. The entry retains the CDR3 DNA only, 42 bases that are in frame from base 1. These data are taken from a study of blood T cell repertoires in COVID-19 (dated by TCRdb to about 2020). For context, the study as a whole: Samples covering the acute and convalescent phases of COVID-19 were provided by collaborators in the United States, Italy and Spain. The sample metadata nearly always contained a de-identified subject ID, COVID-19 status, age in years and sex. The repertoires were released in a freely available public database meant as a resource for research on the immune response to SARS-CoV-2. The dataset comprised deeply sampled blood TCRbeta repertoires from subjects exposed to, actively infected with, or recovered from COVID-19. The prospective study material was composed of cDNA or gDNA derived from T cells, B-cell-depleted T cells, or PBMCs. The samples were drawn from two sources: the first 160 participants of the ongoing ImmuneRACE study, and over 1,000 subjects contributed by 6 global collaborators. Where available, HLA class I and class II types were taken from metadata supplied by the sample provider and were not determined by assay-based typing. General findings and caveats noted by the study authors: How much clinical and demographic metadata was included differed by source and by participant, and the metadata was provided uncurated.

The immunoSEQ Assay, a bias-controlled multiplex PCR, was used to amplify TCRbeta CDR3 regions from genomic DNA. The authors' pipeline ran thus. Nucleated cell counts per sample were estimated from amplification of reference gene primers within the assay. To quantify the absolute abundance of each unique TCRbeta CDR3 rearrangement, sequence reads were collapsed and filtered. For each sample, productive Simpson clonality was calculated as the square root of Simpson's diversity index across productive rearrangements. Held by TCRdb, this immuneACCESS table contains in-frame sequences only and omits some clones. Under half of the omission traces to an unresolved V gene where checked; the cause of the rest is unknown. V, J and clone size were drawn from that table, and D and trimming were deduced from the DNA. The sample profile shows about 140,000 clones; just over 85% of them were found once. The ten most abundant clones make up less than 2% of the sample.

Collaborating institutions collected whole blood in K2EDTA tubes following their own protocols. For TCRbeta analysis, collaborator samples were shipped as frozen whole blood, as isolated PBMCs, or as DNA extracted from either sample type. This TCR was recovered from a woman aged 55 to 70 with acute or convalescent COVID-19. Recombination linked TRBV7-2 to TRBJ1-6; the D gene assignment is ambiguous. The sample comprised peripheral blood. The DNA is TGTGCCAGCAGCGTGCTCCCGGAGGATTCACCCCTCCACTTT. Its coded protein is CASSVLPEDSPLHF.